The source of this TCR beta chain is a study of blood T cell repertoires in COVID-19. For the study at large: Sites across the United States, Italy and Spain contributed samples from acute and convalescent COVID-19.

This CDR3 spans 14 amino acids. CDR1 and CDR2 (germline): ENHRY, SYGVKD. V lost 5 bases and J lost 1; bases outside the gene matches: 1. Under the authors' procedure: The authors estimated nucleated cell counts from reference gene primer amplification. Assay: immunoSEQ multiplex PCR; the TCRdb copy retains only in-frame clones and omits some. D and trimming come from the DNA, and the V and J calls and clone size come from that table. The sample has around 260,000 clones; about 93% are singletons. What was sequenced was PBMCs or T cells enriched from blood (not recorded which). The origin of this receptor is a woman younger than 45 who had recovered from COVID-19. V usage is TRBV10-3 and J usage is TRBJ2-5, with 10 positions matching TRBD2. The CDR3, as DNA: TGTGCCATCAGTCTAGCGGGAGCCCAAGAGACCCAGTACTTC. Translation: CAISLAGAQETQYF.